This T cell receptor (beta chain) appears in the sequencing data of a study of CD8 T cells in ankylosing spondylitis. TCRdb called the 5' RACE reads again in MiXCR, with one record for every CDR3 protein. The sample yields just under 550,000 distinct CDR3 sequences, about an eighth seen once. J was trimmed by 10 bases and V by 5 bases; bases with no gene match: 6. Germline V gene data show CDR1 as SGHAT and CDR2 as FQNNGV. The CDR3 extends over 12 amino acids. This clonotype was seen a single time. As yet, its antigen is unknown. Study conclusions and caveats: In ankylosing spondylitis blood, a motif of about eight highly homologous TCR beta variants appeared characteristic. Disease-linked clones reportedly concentrated significantly in matched ankylosing spondylitis synovial fluid.

The receptor comes from a male donor with ankylosing spondylitis. The chain couples TRBV11-2 to TRBJ1-1; TRBD1 matches at 8 bases. The specimen sequenced was blood, either unsorted or a sorted T cell fraction (not recorded which). CDR3 region: CASSTTGGLAFF. DNA of the CDR3: TGTGCCAGCAGCACCACAGGGGGTCTAGCTTTCTTT.